This TCR beta chain was captured by sequencing in a study of spatial heterogeneity in lung cancer (dated by TCRdb to between 2018 and 2021). Background for the entire study: More beta-chain than alpha-chain transcripts were consistently detected, likely reflecting higher beta-chain transcript abundance. The study linked features of the TCR repertoire to counts of nonsynonymous mutations, which were determined by whole-exome sequencing of tumor tissue. In the raw uncorrected reads, each unique combination of TCR and UMI appeared more than ten times on average. In non-small cell lung cancer, the study quantitatively compared TCR alpha and beta repertoires across several tumor regions, matched nontumor lung, and blood. Both alpha and beta chains were TCR-sequenced in around 230 tumor regions, 64 matched nontumor lung samples and some 56 PBMC samples obtained at surgery.

Libraries were prepared through 5' RACE. Sequencing was performed on a NextSeq 500. To allow correction of PCR and sequencing errors, the TCR library protocol tagged every TCR cDNA molecule with a unique molecular identifier. As for the original processing: TCR identification, UMI-based error correction and CDR3 extraction were performed with Decombinator tools. Expanded TCRs were defined as those above a frequency of 2 per 1,000, corresponding to the top 1% of the tumor frequency distribution. Renyi diversity was calculated using the R vegan package after each repertoire was subsampled 100 times to 5,000 TCRs. CDR3 similarity networks were constructed using string-kernel similarity of amino acid triplets, with links drawn between CDR3s whose pairwise similarity was above 0.82. TCRdb trimmed public reads at Q25 via fastp, called clones via MiXCR and kept in-frame beta chains. Rows merge per CDR3 protein into single entries with the most common DNA and genes. These V and J calls derive from TCRdb rather than the authors' analysis. This sample has about 2,000 distinct CDR3 sequences in its table, and 6% to 7% of those were observed once. The ten most abundant clones make up about 13% of the sample.

The study at large found these results: Additional single-cell paired TCR alpha and beta sequencing was considered necessary to confirm, at a functional level, the hypothesis that regional TCRs recognize regional mutations.

The cysteine opens and the phenylalanine closes a CDR3 of 13 amino acids. Here the CDR3 DNA is all that survives: 39 bases in frame from base 1. V is reduced by 5 bases and J by 5 bases, leaving a spacing of 13 bases between them. From a lookup of the germline V gene (reference sequence), CDR1 and CDR2 are MNHEY and SMNVEV. This clonotype is characterized as large (0.1 to 1%). No antigen is known for it. Base quality data are lacking; no much larger clone is found one base away. Reading the label with the study, this specimen's time point is: sample taken at primary tumor resection. Samples were obtained from roughly 72 patients with early-stage, untreated non-small cell lung cancer from the lung TRACERx cohort. Without any cell sorting, TCR sequencing was performed on whole RNA extracted either from tumor and nontumor lung tissue or from cryopreserved PBMC samples. Only patients for whom sufficient RNA was available from at least two tumor regions were selected for TCR sequencing. Before selection, tumor and adjacent nontumor lung specimens were reviewed by a lung pathologist.

Here the sequenced sample was normal lung tissue next to the tumor, taken at surgery. The V gene is TRBV27 and the J gene is TRBJ2-7, with the D gene possibly TRBD1 or TRBD2, each one fitting 5 bases. The source of this sequence is a male donor with early-stage non-small cell lung cancer. The DNA is TGTGCCAGCAGTGTGGGACCGGTTCACGAGCAGTACTTC. Its translation is CASSVGPVHEQYF.